This TCR beta chain was captured in a study of early T cells in non-severe SARS-CoV-2 infection. On the study more broadly: From unsorted whole blood, bulk RNA was sequenced, and the chains remained unpaired.

The TCR library protocol was used to attach unique molecular identifiers. These identifiers were attached to individual cDNA molecules. TCRdb analysed the 5' RACE reads with MiXCR anew, one entry per CDR3 protein. The sample yields 90,000 to 100,000 distinct CDR3 sequences, less than 15% seen once. The CDR3 sequence is 14 residues long. Trimming shortened V by 5 bases and J by 7 bases, and 14 bases separated the two germline ends. Germline V gene data show CDR1 as SGHTA and CDR2 as FQGNSA. Findings of the study overall: Private and CD4 specificities were missed by VDJdb matching, which favored anti-spike CD8 responses.

This clonotype was observed at least ten times. The antigen is undetermined. The sequence was obtained from an adult who was a healthcare worker with PCR-confirmed SARS-CoV-2 infection or an uninfected control (not recorded which). This chain connects TRBV7-2 to TRBJ2-2, with a weak D call TRBD2 (7 bases). The specimen was whole blood. Here the CDR3 DNA reads TGTGCCAGCAGCCGAGGCGGGGGCGGCGGGGAGCTGTTTTTT. Its translation is CASSRGGGGGELFF.